These 9 T cell receptor beta chains were sequenced from one sample in a study of cytomegalovirus exposure and HLA in healthy donors. A multiplex PCR was run with 60 Vbeta primers and 13 Jbeta primers. The assay was immunoSEQ multiplex PCR, and TCRdb's table has in-frame clones only and misses some. The data contain tens of thousands of clones, about four fifths of them seen just once; the ten biggest clones take up roughly 2.9%. Specimen: PBMCs. The receptor source for this set is a woman aged 25 to 45 in good health and CMV-seronegative.

This clone occurred a few times. The chain is built from TRBV5-1 and TRBJ1-4; D gene ambiguous. The germline V gene encodes CDR1 SGHRS and CDR2 YFSETQ. This CDR3 region has 14 residues. V was cut by 5 bases and J by 6 bases, with 14 bases left in between. The CDR3 loop is CASRTGEPDEKLFF. The CDR3 bases are TGCGCCAGCAGGACCGGGGAGCCCGATGAAAAACTGTTTTTT. The full variable domain, with the rest looked up from reference TRBV5-1 and TRBJ1-4, is KAGVTQTPRYLIKTRGQQVTLSCSPISGHRSVSWYQQTPGQGLQFLFEYFSETQRNKGNFPGRFSGRQFSNSRSEMNVSTLELGDSALYLCASRTGEPDEKLFFGSGTQLSVL.

CDR3 sequence reads: CASSPSLGGSASDGYTF. In nucleotides, the CDR3 is TGTGCCAGCAGCCCTAGTTTGGGAGGCAGTGCCTCGGATGGCTACACCTTC. The chain joins TRBV7-6 to TRBJ1-2; D gene uncertain. This CDR3 is 17 amino acids long. V gave up 5 bases and J gave up 6 bases, with 25 bases separating them. CDR1 is SGHVS, CDR2 FNYEAQ, per germline.

This chain links TRBV18 with TRBJ1-2; 7 bases agree with TRBD1. Trimming cost V 5 bases and J 4 bases; bases outside gene matches: 13. Germline CDR1 and CDR2: KGHSH and LQKENI. The CDR3 sequence is 16 residues long. This CDR3 is CASSTVQGKRGYGYTF. The CDR3 DNA is TGTGCCAGCTCAACCGTACAGGGGAAAAGAGGCTATGGCTACACCTTC.

This chain links TRBV5-4 with TRBJ1-1; TRBD1 is a possible D gene (6 bases). Trimming pared 1 base from V and 8 bases from J, leaving 12 bases between. Germline lookup yields CDR1 SGHNT and CDR2 YYREEE (reference sequence). This CDR3 comprises 13 residues. The CDR3 region has the DNA TGTGCCAGCAGCTTGCCTACAGGGATGGAAGCTTTCTTT. Translation gives CASSLPTGMEAFF.

The CDR3 DNA reads as TGTGCCAGCAGCTTCTATAACAGGGAAAGGGCCCAGTACTTC. Translated, it gives CASSFYNRERAQYF. The chain joins TRBV5-6 to TRBJ2-5, with TRBD1 as a possible D gene (6 bases). Germline assignment: CDR1 SGHDT and CDR2 YYEEEE. The V end lost 2 bases, the J end lost 9 bases, and 17 bases lay between the germline ends. This CDR3 is 14 amino acids long.

Concerning this clone itself: One end of the junction varies from germline; a read error may be responsible. The gene calls are TRBV4-1 and TRBJ1-4, with D possibly TRBD1 on 5 matching bases. The CDR3 extends over 16 amino acids. Per germline, CDR1 MGHRA and CDR2 YSYEKL. CDR3 coding DNA: TGTGCCAGCAGCCTCCAGGGTAAGGGGTATGATGAAAAACTGTTTTTT. Amino acids: CASSLQGKGYDEKLFF.

This clone came up once. The rearrangement uses TRBV7-2 and TRBJ1-1; 7 bases agree with TRBD1. Germline V gene sequence: CDR1 SGHTA, CDR2 FQGNSA. This CDR3 spans 14 amino acids. V lost 6 bases to trimming and J lost 5 bases; unmatched junction nucleotides: 9. In DNA, the CDR3 is TGTGCCAGCAGAGAAAGGACAGGAGGGACTGAAGCTTTCTTT. As protein: CASRERTGGTEAFF.

This sequence joins TRBV11-3 and TRBJ2-7, with 7 nucleotides matching TRBD2. Trimming cost V 3 bases and J 2 bases; bases outside gene matches: 4. The CDR3 length is 14 residues. The germline V gene has CDR1 SGHNT and CDR2 YENEEA. CDR3 in DNA: TGTGCCAGCAGCTTTAAGCGGGGAGCCTACGAGCAGTACTTC. It specifies CASSFKRGAYEQYF.

This clone was seen just once. This chain uses TRBV4-1 with TRBJ2-3, with 9 positions matching TRBD2. This CDR3 has 16 amino acids. J gave up 1 base and V 7 bases, and 9 bases lay outside the gene matches. The germline V gene has CDR1 MGHRA and CDR2 YSYEKL. The DNA of the CDR3 is TGCGCCAGCACTTGGGCGGGGGGGCGGGGCACAGATACGCAGTATTTT. As protein: CASTWAGGRGTDTQYF.